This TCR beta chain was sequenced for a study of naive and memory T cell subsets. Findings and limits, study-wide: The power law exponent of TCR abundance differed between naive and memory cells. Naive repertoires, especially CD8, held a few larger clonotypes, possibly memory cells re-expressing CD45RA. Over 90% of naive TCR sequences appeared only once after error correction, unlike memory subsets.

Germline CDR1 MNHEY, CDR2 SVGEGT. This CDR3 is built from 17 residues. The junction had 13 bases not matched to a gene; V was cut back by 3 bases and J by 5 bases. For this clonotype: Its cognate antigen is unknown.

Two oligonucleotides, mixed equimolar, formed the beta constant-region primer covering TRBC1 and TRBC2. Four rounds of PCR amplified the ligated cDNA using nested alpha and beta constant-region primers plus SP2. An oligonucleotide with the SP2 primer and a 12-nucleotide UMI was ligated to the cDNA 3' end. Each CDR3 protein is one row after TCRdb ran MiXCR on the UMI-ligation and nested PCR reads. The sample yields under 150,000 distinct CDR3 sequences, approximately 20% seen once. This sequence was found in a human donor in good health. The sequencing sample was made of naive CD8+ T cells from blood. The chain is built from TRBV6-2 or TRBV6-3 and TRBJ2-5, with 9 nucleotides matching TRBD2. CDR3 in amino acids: CASSYSQGGLAYETQYF. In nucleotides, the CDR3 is TGTGCCAGCAGTTATAGTCAGGGCGGACTAGCGTACGAGACCCAGTACTTC.